This T cell receptor (beta chain) was captured by sequencing in a study of blood T cell repertoires in COVID-19. In the original processing: Counts of nucleated cells, estimated from reference gene primer amplification, were obtained. The protocol was immunoSEQ multiplex PCR, while the TCRdb copy is restricted to in-frame clones and leaves out a portion. The V and J calls and clone size were taken over from that table, and D and trimming were inferred from the DNA. Among some 170,000 clones listed, around nine tenths were seen once. Concerning this clone: Other nucleotide sequences from this sample produce the same CDR3.

From germline, CDR1 is LGHDT and CDR2 YNNKEL (reference sequence). CDR3 length: 15 residues. The V end was cut by 1 base, the J end by 1 base, with 9 bases between. This receptor was obtained from a woman between 70 and 85 years old with COVID-19, enrolled during active disease. The sample taken for sequencing was peripheral blood. The gene calls are TRBV3-1 (or the pseudogene TRBV3-2) and TRBJ2-3; maybe TRBD2 (5 bases). The CDR3 DNA reads TGTGCCAGCAGCCAAGGGGCTAGCCGCACAGATACGCAGTATTTT. It codes for CASSQGASRTDTQYF.